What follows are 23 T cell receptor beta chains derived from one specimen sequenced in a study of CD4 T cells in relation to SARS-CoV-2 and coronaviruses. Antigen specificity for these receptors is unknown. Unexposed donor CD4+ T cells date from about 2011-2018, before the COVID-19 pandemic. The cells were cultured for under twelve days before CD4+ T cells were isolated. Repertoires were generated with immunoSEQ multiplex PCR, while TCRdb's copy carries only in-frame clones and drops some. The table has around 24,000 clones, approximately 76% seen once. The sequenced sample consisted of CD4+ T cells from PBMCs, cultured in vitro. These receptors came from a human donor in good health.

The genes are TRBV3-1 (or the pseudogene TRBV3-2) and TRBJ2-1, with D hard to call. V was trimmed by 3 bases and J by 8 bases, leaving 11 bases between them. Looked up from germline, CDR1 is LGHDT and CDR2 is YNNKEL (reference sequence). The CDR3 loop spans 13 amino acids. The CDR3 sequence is CASSHDLGDEQFF. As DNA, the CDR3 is TGTGCCAGCAGCCACGACTTGGGCGATGAGCAGTTCTTC.

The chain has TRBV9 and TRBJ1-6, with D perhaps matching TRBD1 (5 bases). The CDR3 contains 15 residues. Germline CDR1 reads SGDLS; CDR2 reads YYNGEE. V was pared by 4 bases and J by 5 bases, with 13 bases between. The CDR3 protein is CASSTWDGNNSPLHF. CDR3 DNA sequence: TGTGCCAGCAGCACTTGGGACGGGAATAATTCACCCCTCCACTTT.

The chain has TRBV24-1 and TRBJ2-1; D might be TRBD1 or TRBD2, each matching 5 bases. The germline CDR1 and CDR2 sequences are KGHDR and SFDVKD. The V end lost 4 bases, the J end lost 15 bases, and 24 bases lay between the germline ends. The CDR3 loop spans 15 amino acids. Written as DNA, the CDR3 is TGTGCCACCAGTGACTCACAACGGGGCCAGCTTTTATGGTTCTTC. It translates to CATSDSQRGQLLWFF.

Written as DNA, the CDR3 is TGTGCCAGCAGCCCTATAGCGGGAGCCTCCGAGCAGTACTTC. This sequence encodes CASSPIAGASEQYF. The V and J genes are TRBV11-3 and TRBJ2-7; 9 bases line up with TRBD2. The CDR3 loop spans 14 amino acids. Per the germline V gene, CDR1 is SGHNT and CDR2 is YENEEA. V dropped 5 bases and J dropped 6; count of bases not matched to a gene: 8.

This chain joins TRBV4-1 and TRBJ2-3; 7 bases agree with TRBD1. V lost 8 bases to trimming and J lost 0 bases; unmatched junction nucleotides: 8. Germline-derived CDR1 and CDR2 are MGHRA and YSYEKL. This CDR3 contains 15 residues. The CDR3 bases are TGCGCCAGCTCCATTTCGGGACAGAGCACAGATACGCAGTATTTT. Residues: CASSISGQSTDTQYF.

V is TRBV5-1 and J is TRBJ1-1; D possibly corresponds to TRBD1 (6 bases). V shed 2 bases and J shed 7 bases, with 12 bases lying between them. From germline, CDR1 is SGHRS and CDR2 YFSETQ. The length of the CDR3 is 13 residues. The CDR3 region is CASSFGQPGEAFF. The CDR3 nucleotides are TGCGCCAGCAGCTTCGGACAGCCCGGTGAAGCTTTCTTT. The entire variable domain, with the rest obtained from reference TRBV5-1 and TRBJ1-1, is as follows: KAGVTQTPRYLIKTRGQQVTLSCSPISGHRSVSWYQQTPGQGLQFLFEYFSETQRNKGNFPGRFSGRQFSNSRSEMNVSTLELGDSALYLCASSFGQPGEAFFGQGTRLTVV.

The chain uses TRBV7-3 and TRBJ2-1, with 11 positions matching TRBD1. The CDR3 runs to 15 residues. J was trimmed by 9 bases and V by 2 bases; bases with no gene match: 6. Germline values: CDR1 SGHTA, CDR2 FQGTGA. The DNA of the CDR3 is TGTGCCAGCAGCTTAGGACAGGGGGCAGGGGGTGAGCAGTTCTTC. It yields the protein CASSLGQGAGGEQFF.

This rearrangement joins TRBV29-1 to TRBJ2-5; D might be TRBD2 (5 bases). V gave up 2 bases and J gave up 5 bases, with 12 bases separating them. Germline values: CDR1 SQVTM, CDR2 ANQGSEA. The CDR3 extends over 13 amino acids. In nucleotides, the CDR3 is TGCAGCGTTGAATTGAGGGCTGGGGAGACCCAGTACTTC. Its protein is CSVELRAGETQYF. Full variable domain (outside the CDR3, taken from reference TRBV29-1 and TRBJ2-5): SAVISQKPSRDICQRGTSLTIQCQVDSQVTMMFWYRQQPGQSLTLIATANQGSEATYESGFVIDKFPISRPNLTFSTLTVSNMSPEDSSIYLCSVELRAGETQYFGPGTRLLVL.

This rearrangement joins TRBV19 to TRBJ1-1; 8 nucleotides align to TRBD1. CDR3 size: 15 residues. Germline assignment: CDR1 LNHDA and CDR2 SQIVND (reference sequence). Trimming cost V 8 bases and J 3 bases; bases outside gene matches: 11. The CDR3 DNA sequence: TGTGCCAGTGACTCGGGGGCAGGGGGCTACACTGAAGCTTTCTTT. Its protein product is CASDSGAGGYTEAFF.

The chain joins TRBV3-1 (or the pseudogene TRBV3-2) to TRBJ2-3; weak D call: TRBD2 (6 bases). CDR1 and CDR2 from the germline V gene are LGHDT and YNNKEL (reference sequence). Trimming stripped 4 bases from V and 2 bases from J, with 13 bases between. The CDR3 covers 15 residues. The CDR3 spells CASSRDFSNTDTQYF. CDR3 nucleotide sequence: TGTGCCAGCAGCCGGGACTTTTCAAACACAGATACGCAGTATTTT.

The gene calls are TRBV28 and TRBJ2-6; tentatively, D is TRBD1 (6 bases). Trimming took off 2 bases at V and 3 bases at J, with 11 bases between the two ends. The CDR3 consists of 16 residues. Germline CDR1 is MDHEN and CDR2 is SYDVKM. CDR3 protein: CASSLLGGDGANVLTF. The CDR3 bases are TGTGCCAGCAGTTTACTAGGGGGTGATGGGGCCAACGTCCTGACTTTC.

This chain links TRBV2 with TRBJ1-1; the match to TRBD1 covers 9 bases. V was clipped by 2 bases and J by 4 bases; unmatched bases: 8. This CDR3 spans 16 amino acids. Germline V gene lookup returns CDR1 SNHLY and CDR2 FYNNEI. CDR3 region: CASSELRTGVATEAFF. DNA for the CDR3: TGTGCCAGCAGTGAATTGCGGACAGGGGTGGCCACTGAAGCTTTCTTT.

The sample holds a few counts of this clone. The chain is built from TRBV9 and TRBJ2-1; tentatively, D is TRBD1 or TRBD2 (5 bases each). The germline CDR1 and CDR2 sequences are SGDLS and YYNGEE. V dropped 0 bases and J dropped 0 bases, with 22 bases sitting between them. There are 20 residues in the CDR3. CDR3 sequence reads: CASSVDPNSADKSSYNEQFF. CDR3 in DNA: TGTGCCAGCAGCGTAGATCCCAACTCAGCGGACAAGAGCTCCTACAATGAGCAGTTCTTC.

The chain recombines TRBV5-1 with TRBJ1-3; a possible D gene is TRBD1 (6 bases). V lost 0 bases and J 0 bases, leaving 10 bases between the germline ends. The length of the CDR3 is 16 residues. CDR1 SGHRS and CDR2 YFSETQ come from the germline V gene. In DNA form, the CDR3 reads TGCGCCAGCAGCTTGGACAGGGCGAGCTCTGGAAACACCATATATTTT. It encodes CASSLDRASSGNTIYF.

The CDR3 reads CASRVTGLAKNIQYF. The CDR3 DNA follows: TGTGCCAGCAGAGTCACCGGGTTAGCCAAAAACATTCAGTACTTC. The chain links TRBV11-1 to TRBJ2-4; D is unclear. Germline-derived CDR1 and CDR2 are SGHAT and FQDESV (reference sequence). Trimming left V 6 bases short and J 0 bases short, with 12 bases between. This CDR3 contains 15 residues. Full variable domain (remainder filled in from reference TRBV11-1 and TRBJ2-4): EAEVAQSPRYKITEKSQAVAFWCDPISGHATLYWYRQILGQGPELLVQFQDESVVDDSQLPKDRFSAERLKGVDSTLKIQPAELGDSAMYLCASRVTGLAKNIQYFGAGTRLSVL.

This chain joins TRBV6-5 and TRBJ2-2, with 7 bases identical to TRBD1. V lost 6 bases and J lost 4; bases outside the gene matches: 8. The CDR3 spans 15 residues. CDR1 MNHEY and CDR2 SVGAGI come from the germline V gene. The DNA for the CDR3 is TGTGCCAGCAGGTCCCGGGACAGCCTCACCGGGGAGCTGTTTTTT. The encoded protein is CASRSRDSLTGELFF.

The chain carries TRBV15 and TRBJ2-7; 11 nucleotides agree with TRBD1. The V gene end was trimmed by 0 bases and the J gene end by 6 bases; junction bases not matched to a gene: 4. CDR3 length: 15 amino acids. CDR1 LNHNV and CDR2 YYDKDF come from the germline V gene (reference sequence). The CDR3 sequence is CATSRDRGTGGEQYF. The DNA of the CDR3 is TGTGCCACCAGCAGAGATCGAGGGACAGGGGGCGAGCAGTACTTC.

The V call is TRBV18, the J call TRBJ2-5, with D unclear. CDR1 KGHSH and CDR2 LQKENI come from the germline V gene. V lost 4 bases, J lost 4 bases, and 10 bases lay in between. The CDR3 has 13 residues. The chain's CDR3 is CASSQTTRETQYF. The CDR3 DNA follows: TGTGCCAGCTCACAAACGACCCGAGAGACCCAGTACTTC.

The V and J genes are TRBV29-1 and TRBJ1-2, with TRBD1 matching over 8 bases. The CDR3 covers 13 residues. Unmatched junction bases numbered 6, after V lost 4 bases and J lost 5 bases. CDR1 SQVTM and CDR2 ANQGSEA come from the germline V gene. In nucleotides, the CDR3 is TGCAGCGTTGGGACAGGGACGCGTTATGGCTACACCTTC. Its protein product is CSVGTGTRYGYTF.

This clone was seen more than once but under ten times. The CDR3 protein is CASSLRRGRFGYTF. CDR3 in DNA: TGTGCCAGCAGCTTAAGAAGGGGGCGATTCGGCTACACCTTC. The genes are TRBV11-2 and TRBJ1-2; 7 bases agree with TRBD1. J gave up 8 bases and V 2 bases, and 8 bases lay outside the gene matches. The CDR3 length is 14 residues. Looked up from germline, CDR1 is SGHAT and CDR2 is FQNNGV.

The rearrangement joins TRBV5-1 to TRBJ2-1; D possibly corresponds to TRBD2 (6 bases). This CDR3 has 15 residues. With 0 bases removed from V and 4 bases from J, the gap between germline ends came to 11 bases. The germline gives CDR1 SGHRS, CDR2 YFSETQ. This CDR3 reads CASSLAAGRYNEQFF. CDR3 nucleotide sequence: TGCGCCAGCAGCTTGGCGGCGGGACGATACAATGAGCAGTTCTTC.

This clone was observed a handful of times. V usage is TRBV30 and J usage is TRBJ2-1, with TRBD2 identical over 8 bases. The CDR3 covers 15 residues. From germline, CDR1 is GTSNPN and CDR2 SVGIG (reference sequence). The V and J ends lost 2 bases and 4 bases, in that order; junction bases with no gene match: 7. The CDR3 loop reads CAWSYETSVYNEQFF. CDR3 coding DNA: TGTGCCTGGAGTTACGAGACTAGCGTTTACAATGAGCAGTTCTTC.

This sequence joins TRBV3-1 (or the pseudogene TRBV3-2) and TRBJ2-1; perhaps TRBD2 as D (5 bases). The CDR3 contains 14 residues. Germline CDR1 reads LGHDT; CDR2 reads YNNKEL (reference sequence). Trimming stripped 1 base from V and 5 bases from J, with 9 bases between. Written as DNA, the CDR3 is TGTGCCAGCAGCCAAGTCCGAGGGAACAATGAGCAGTTCTTC. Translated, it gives CASSQVRGNNEQFF.